What follows describes a single TCR beta chain. As yet, its antigen is unknown. From germline, CDR1 is DFQATT and CDR2 SNEGSKA (reference sequence). With 1 base clipped from V and 5 bases from J, the junction kept 7 bases outside the gene matches. The CDR3 totals 15 residues. These data come from a study of identical twins. TCRdb fed the 5' RACE reads into MiXCR, producing one record per CDR3 protein. The table lists 450,000 or so distinct CDR3 sequences, around 14% of them singletons. The study, taken as a whole, reports: Carriage of fewer insertions was seen in abundant cord blood beta clonotypes, whereas memory repertoires showed none. In drawing conclusions, the study used cross-sectional statistical analysis and did not follow the same donors.

These same data were also listed under a study on yellow fever vaccine responses in identical twins.

This sequence originates from a woman aged 18-35 years in good health. The chain employs TRBV20-1 and TRBJ2-7, with TRBD2 matching 11 bases. The sequenced material came from CD4+ T cells sorted from blood. CDR3 sequence (DNA): TGCAGTGCTAGAGGGGTACTAGCGGGGGTCAACGAGCAGTACTTC. Its translation: CSARGVLAGVNEQYF.